This T cell receptor beta chain was recovered during a study of circulating and synovial CD4+ cells in juvenile arthritis (dated 2014 in TCRdb). Some background on the complete study: Within each patient, the TCRbeta CDR3 repertoires of synovial CD4 T cells, bulk blood CD4 T cells and circulating HLA-DR+ CD4 T cells were compared. Repertoire sequencing was performed with the aim of confirming enrichment of synovial clonotypes in a circulating synovial-like CD4 T cell subset.

Paper-wide results and their limitations: No difference between circulating pathogenic-like lymphocytes and bulk blood T cells was detected by traditional Vbeta family usage analysis. Synovial and circulating pathogenic-like lymphocyte repertoires were less diverse than bulk blood CD4 repertoires, with some CPL samples as oligoclonal as synovium. Circulating pathogenic-like lymphocytes clustered together with synovial T cells, and compared with bulk blood, the circulating pathogenic-like lymphocytes shared a substantially higher fraction of CDR3 sequences with synovium. Because overlap with synovium rose as sequencing depth increased, the measured fractions of shared clonotypes likely underestimated the overlap of the full repertoire. Because T cell genome counts differed by at least an order of magnitude between CPL and bulk blood CD4 samples, sample-size effects were addressed.

The CDR3 runs 15 residues from the cysteine to the phenylalanine. Of all the DNA, just the CDR3 is kept, 45 bases in frame from base 1. The germline V gene (reference sequence) gives CDR1 as SEHNR and CDR2 as FQNEAQ. Trimming takes 7 bases from V and 0 bases from J, and the germline ends sit 15 bases apart. On this clone itself: Its antigen specificity is not known. No much larger clonotype is one base removed from it; base qualities were not supplied.

The sequenced samples were obtained from patients with active juvenile idiopathic arthritis. Cells were sorted immediately after thawing, with dead cells excluded using Live/Dead Fixable Near-IR Stain. Libraries were constructed by the immunoSEQ multiplex PCR assay. TCRbeta CDR3 sequencing was performed as a commercial service by an external provider. In the source study's methods: Productive nucleotide sequences and amino acid sequences obtained through in silico translation were used in the analyses. Diversity was measured as Renyi entropy over a range of alpha values, and the median of 200 repeated subsamples was taken to equalise sample size. For clustering, the distance between each pair of repertoires was computed as one minus the Chao-modified Jaccard index, which corrected for under-sampling. Frequency-weighted overlap with synovial clonotypes was computed at 200 sample sizes with 200 draws without replacement at each size, and the value at the size of the smaller sample was reported. In TCRdb, the immuneACCESS table is reduced to in-frame sequences with V and J assigned. These tables do not hold every clone; where another copy was compared, an unresolved V gene accounts for under half, and the others remain unexplained. That table supplies the V and J calls and clone size; D and trimming were determined from the DNA. In all, the sample holds about 33,000 clones, and roughly 96% of those were seen once. In total, the top ten clones hold approximately 0.16% of the sample.

This sequence was found in a human donor with juvenile idiopathic arthritis. The sequenced sample consisted of CD4+ T cells from blood. This receptor chain uses TRBV7-9 and TRBJ1-1, with the D gene call left open. For the CDR3, the sequence is CASTDRGVMNTEAFF. The DNA reads TGTGCCAGCACAGATCGCGGGGTCATGAACACTGAAGCTTTCTTT.